This T cell receptor (beta chain) was sequenced in a study of T cells after posttransplantation cyclophosphamide. CDR1 and CDR2 from the germline V gene are MGHRA and YSYEKL. Trimming cost V 0 bases and J 1 base; bases outside gene matches: 8. This CDR3 comprises 18 residues. The protocol was immunoSEQ multiplex PCR, while the TCRdb copy is restricted to in-frame clones and leaves out a portion. This sample has more than 9,500 clones, with around 81% found just once. Only one count was recorded for this clone. The target antigen is unknown. Sampled 1 year posttransplant, controls received myeloablative marrow transplants, methotrexate and a calcineurin inhibitor. Study-wide findings and caveats: After PTCy, TRB diversity resembled that of CNI/methotrexate controls.

The chain links TRBV4-1 to TRBJ2-1; 8 bases agree with TRBD2. Here the sequenced sample was PBMCs, taken 350 to 400 days after allogeneic stem cell transplant with calcineurin inhibitor and methotrexate. The clonotype originates from a male patient between 25 and 40 years old who received an allogeneic stem cell transplant from an unrelated donor, was CMV-positive, and had acute GVHD only. Some T cells may have come from the graft donor. The CDR3 reads CASSQELVAGFSYNEQFF. In nucleotides, the CDR3 is TGCGCCAGCAGCCAAGAGTTGGTAGCGGGGTTTTCCTACAATGAGCAGTTCTTC.